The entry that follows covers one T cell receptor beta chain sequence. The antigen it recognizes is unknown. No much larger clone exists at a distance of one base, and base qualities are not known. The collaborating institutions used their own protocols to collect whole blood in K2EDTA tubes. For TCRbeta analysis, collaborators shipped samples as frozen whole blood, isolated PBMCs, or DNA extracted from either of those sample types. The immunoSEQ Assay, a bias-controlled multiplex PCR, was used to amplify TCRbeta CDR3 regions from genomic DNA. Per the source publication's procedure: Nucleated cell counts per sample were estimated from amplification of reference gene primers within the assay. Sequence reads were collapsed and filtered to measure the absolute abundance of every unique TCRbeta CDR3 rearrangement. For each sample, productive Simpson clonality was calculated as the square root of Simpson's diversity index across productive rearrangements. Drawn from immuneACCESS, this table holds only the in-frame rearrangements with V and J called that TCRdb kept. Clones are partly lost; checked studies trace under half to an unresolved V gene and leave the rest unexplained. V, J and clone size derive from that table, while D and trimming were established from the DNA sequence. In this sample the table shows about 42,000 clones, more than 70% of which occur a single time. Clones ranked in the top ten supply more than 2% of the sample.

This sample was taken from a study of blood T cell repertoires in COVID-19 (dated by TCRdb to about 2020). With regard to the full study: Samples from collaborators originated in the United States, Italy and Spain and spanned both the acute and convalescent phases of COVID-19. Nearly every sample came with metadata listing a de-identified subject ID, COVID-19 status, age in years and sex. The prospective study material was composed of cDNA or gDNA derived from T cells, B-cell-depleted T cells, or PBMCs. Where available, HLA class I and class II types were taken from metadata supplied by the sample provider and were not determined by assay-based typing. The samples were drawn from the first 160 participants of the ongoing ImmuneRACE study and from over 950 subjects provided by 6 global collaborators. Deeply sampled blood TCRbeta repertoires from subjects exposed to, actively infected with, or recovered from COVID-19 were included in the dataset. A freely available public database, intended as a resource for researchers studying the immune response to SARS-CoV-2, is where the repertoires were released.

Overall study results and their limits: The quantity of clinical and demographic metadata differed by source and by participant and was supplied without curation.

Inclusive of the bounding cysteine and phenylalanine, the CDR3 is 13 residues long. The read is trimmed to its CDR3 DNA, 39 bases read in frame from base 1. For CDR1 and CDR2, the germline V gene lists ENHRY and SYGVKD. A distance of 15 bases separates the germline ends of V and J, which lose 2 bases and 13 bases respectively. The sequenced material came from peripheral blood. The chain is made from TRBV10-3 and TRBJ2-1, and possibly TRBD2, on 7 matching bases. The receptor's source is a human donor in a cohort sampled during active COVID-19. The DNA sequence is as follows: TGTGCCATCAGTGAGGGGGGGGCCTCAAGACAGTTCTTC. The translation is CAISEGGASRQFF.